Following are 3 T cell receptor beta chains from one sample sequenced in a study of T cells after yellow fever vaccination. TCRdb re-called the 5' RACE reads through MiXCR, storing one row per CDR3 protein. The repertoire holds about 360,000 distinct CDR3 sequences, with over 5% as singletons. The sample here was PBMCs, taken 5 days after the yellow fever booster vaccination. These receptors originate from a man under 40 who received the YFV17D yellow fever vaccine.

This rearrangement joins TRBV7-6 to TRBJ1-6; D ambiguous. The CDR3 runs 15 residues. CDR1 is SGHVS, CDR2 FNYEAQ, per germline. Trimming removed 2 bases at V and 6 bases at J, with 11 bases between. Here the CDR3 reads CASSLSSLGNSPLHF. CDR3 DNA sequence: TGTGCCAGCAGCTTATCCAGCTTGGGTAATTCACCCCTCCACTTT.

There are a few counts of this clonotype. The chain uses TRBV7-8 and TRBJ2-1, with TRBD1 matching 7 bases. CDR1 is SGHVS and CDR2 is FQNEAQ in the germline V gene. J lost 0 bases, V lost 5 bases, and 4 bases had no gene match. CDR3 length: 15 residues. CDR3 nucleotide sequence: TGTGCCAGCAGCGTGGACAGGAGCTCCTACAATGAGCAGTTCTTC. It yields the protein CASSVDRSSYNEQFF.

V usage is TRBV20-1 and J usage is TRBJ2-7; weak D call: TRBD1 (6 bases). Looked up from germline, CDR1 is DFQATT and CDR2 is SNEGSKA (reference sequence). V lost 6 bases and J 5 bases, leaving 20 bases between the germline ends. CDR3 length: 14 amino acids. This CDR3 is CSAIPGTRANEQYF. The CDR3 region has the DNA TGCAGTGCCATACCCGGGACAAGGGCCAACGAGCAGTACTTC.